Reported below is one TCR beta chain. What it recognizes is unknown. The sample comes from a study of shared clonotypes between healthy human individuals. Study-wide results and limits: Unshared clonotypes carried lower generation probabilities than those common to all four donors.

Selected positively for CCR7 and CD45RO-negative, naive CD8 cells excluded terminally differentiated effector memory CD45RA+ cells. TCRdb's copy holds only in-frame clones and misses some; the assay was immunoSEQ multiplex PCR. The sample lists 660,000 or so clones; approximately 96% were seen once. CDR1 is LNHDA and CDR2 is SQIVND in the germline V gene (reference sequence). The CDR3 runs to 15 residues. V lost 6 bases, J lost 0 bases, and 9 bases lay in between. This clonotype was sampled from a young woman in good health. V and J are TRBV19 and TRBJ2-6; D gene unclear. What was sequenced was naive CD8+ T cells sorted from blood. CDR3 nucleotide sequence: TGTGCCAGTAGACCACTCGTCTCTGGGGCCAACGTCCTGACTTTC. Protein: CASRPLVSGANVLTF.